Presented here are 23 T cell receptor beta chains from one specimen sequenced in a study of naive and memory T cell subsets. An equimolar mix of two oligonucleotides served as the beta constant-region primer for TRBC1 and TRBC2. Nested alpha and beta constant-region primers with the SP2 primer drove four PCR rounds on ligated cDNA. TCRdb called the UMI-ligation and nested PCR reads again in MiXCR, with one record for every CDR3 protein. The repertoire holds around 130,000 distinct CDR3 sequences, around 35% seen once, with roughly 0.9% in the top ten. The sample comprised central memory CD4+ T cells from blood. These receptors came from a human donor in good health.

V usage is TRBV9 and J usage is TRBJ2-3; 7 bases are shared with TRBD2. Per the germline V gene, CDR1 is SGDLS and CDR2 is YYNGEE. The CDR3 length is 14 residues. Germline trimming cut 2 bases from V and 1 base from J; bases unmatched to any gene: 1. The CDR3 nucleotides read TGTGCCAGCAGCGTTACTAGCGGCACAGATACGCAGTATTTT. This sequence encodes CASSVTSGTDTQYF.

Only a few counts were recorded for this clonotype. The V call is TRBV14, the J call TRBJ1-5, with D unclear. Germline-derived CDR1 and CDR2 are SGHDN and FVKESK. V lost 5 bases and J 2 bases, leaving 13 bases between the germline ends. The CDR3 spans 15 residues. In DNA form, the CDR3 reads TGTGCCAGCAGCGCGGGAGCGGTGGGCAATCAGCCCCAGCATTTT. Translating gives CASSAGAVGNQPQHF.

This clonotype has a handful of counts. CDR3 nucleotide sequence: TGCGCCAGCAAGAAAGGGACAGGGTCTTACGAGCAGTACTTC. It encodes CASKKGTGSYEQYF. V is TRBV5-1 and J is TRBJ2-7; TRBD1 aligns across 9 bases. CDR1 SGHRS and CDR2 YFSETQ come from the germline V gene. Unmatched junction bases numbered 8, after V lost 6 bases and J lost 4 bases. CDR3 length equals 14 residues.

The V gene is TRBV7-6, the J gene TRBJ2-7, with 9 nucleotides matching TRBD1. Germline V gene sequence: CDR1 SGHVS, CDR2 FNYEAQ. The CDR3 is made up of 17 amino acids. V was clipped by 2 bases and J by 5 bases; unmatched bases: 13. CDR3 residues: CASSLPATGTGRHEQYF. The CDR3 nucleotides read TGTGCCAGCAGCTTACCCGCAACCGGGACAGGGCGTCACGAGCAGTACTTC.

This clonotype occurred a few times. The chain carries TRBV20-1 and TRBJ2-4, with TRBD2 as a possible D gene (6 bases). CDR3 length equals 13 residues. Germline V CDR1 and CDR2: DFQATT, SNEGSKA (reference sequence). Trimming removed 7 bases at V and 1 base at J, with 11 bases between. CDR3: CSGRAVAKNIQYF. DNA of the CDR3: TGCAGTGGGAGGGCCGTCGCCAAAAACATTCAGTACTTC.

This sequence joins TRBV29-1 and TRBJ2-7, with 7 positions matching TRBD2. The CDR3 spans 15 residues. Germline V gene data show CDR1 as SQVTM and CDR2 as ANQGSEA. J was trimmed by 0 bases and V by 3 bases; bases with no gene match: 8. CDR3 sequence reads: CSVEIPGGSSYEQYF. DNA for the CDR3: TGCAGCGTTGAGATCCCGGGGGGATCCTCCTACGAGCAGTACTTC.

This clonotype was observed a few times. This rearrangement joins TRBV6-6 to TRBJ1-1, with 7 bases matching TRBD1. The CDR3 runs to 13 residues. Per germline, CDR1 MNHNY and CDR2 SVGAGI (reference sequence). Losses at the gene ends were 7 bases for V and 9 bases for J; bases not matched to a gene: 11. The CDR3 loop reads CASTNTDREKAFF. CDR3 nucleotides: TGTGCCAGCACCAATACAGACAGGGAAAAAGCTTTCTTT.

This clonotype was observed a few times. The V call is TRBV29-1, the J call TRBJ1-1; 7 bases align to TRBD1. The V segment lost 7 bases and the J segment 1 base; nucleotides outside the gene matches: 3. Per germline, CDR1 SQVTM and CDR2 ANQGSEA. The CDR3 is 12 amino acids. For the CDR3, the DNA is TGCAGCGGGGGACAGTCGAACACTGAAGCTTTCTTT. Amino acids: CSGGQSNTEAFF.

The chain uses TRBV6-2 or TRBV6-3 and TRBJ2-5; the match to TRBD2 covers 8 bases. The ends lost 4 bases at V and 5 bases at J; junction bases unmatched: 9. The CDR3 consists of 15 residues. The V gene's germline CDR1 is MNHEY and CDR2 SVGEGT. The CDR3, as DNA: TGTGCCAGCAGTTGGATGACTAGCGCTGCGGAGACCCAGTACTTC. It specifies CASSWMTSAAETQYF.

This clonotype was counted many times. The rearrangement uses TRBV20-1 and TRBJ2-7, with 11 bases lining up with TRBD2. Trimming removed 5 bases from V and 3 bases from J; junction bases left unmatched: 9. The germline CDR1 and CDR2 sequences are DFQATT and SNEGSKA (reference sequence). This CDR3 region has 15 residues. The CDR3 region is CSADRLAGGFYEQYF. Written as DNA, the CDR3 is TGCAGTGCTGACCGTCTAGCGGGAGGATTCTACGAGCAGTACTTC.

This clonotype was recorded a few times. This sequence joins TRBV7-9 and TRBJ1-1; D perhaps matches TRBD1 (6 bases). CDR1 and CDR2 (germline): SEHNR, FQNEAQ (reference sequence). The germline V and J ends were trimmed by 4 bases and 3 bases, with 12 bases remaining between them. The CDR3 runs to 14 residues. As DNA, the CDR3 is TGTGCCAGCAGCTCTCAAGGACAGCACACTGAAGCTTTCTTT. The encoded protein is CASSSQGQHTEAFF.

This clonotype was seen a handful of times. The genes are TRBV5-1 and TRBJ1-4; the match to TRBD1 covers 8 bases. V trimming: 4 bases; J trimming: 4 bases; junction bases outside the gene matches: 6. Germline V gene data show CDR1 as SGHRS and CDR2 as YFSETQ. This CDR3 is built from 15 residues. In nucleotides, the CDR3 is TGCGCCAGCAGCAATCAGGGACAGGTTAATGAAAAACTGTTTTTT. Translated, it gives CASSNQGQVNEKLFF.

This clonotype appeared many times. The chain has TRBV28 and TRBJ2-1; weak D call: TRBD2 (6 bases). The CDR3 extends over 17 amino acids. Between the trimmed V and J ends, which lost 6 bases and 8 bases, there was a span of 26 bases. The germline V gene encodes CDR1 MDHEN and CDR2 SYDVKM. CDR3: CASRLTQRAILWDEQFF. The CDR3 nucleotides are TGTGCCAGCAGACTTACACAGCGGGCGATCCTCTGGGATGAGCAGTTCTTC.

The V and J genes are TRBV5-1 and TRBJ1-1; D not resolved. Trimming removed 6 bases at V and 0 bases at J, with 12 bases between. The CDR3 sequence is 14 residues long. The V gene's germline CDR1 is SGHRS and CDR2 YFSETQ. The CDR3 nucleotides are TGCGCCAGCAAGGAGGTTACCATGAACACTGAAGCTTTCTTT. Translating gives CASKEVTMNTEAFF.

The chain has TRBV28 and TRBJ2-1; no firm D call. Germline V gives CDR1 MDHEN, CDR2 SYDVKM. The germline V and J ends were trimmed by 3 bases and 7 bases, with 10 bases remaining between them. CDR3 length equals 13 residues. The CDR3 DNA is TGTGCCAGCAGTTTTTACGGAACAAATGAGCAGTTCTTC. The encoded protein is CASSFYGTNEQFF.

The CDR3 nucleotides are TGTGCCAGCAGTGGGCTAGCGGTCTATGAGGGTACGCAGTATTTT. This translates into CASSGLAVYEGTQYF. V gene TRBV2 combines with J gene TRBJ2-3, with 7 bases lining up with TRBD2. CDR1 is SNHLY, CDR2 FYNNEI, per germline. The CDR3 has 15 residues. The J segment lost 8 bases and the V segment lost 4 bases, leaving 12 bases of the junction unmatched.

This clonotype was seen a few times. The rearrangement uses TRBV5-5 and TRBJ1-2, with 8 bases aligning to TRBD1. This CDR3 region has 17 residues. Germline V gene sequence: CDR1 SGHKS, CDR2 YYEKEE (reference sequence). V lost 0 bases to trimming and J lost 4 bases; unmatched junction nucleotides: 11. The CDR3: CASSLEGQVLMGYGYTF. The CDR3 nucleotides read TGTGCCAGCAGCTTGGAGGGACAGGTCCTCATGGGCTATGGCTACACCTTC.

This clonotype was counted at least ten times. The V gene is TRBV2, the J gene TRBJ2-7, with D hard to call. The CDR3 is 15 residues long. V dropped 7 bases and J dropped 0 bases, with 16 bases sitting between them. Germline CDR1 SNHLY, CDR2 FYNNEI. CDR3 nucleotides: TGTGCCAGCAATCGGCGAAGAAAGACCTCCTACGAGCAGTACTTC. It yields the protein CASNRRRKTSYEQYF.

The J gene is TRBJ2-2, the V gene TRBV6-2 or TRBV6-3; 10 bases map to TRBD1. Germline values: CDR1 MNHEY, CDR2 SVGEGT. Trimming cost V 6 bases and J 6 bases; bases outside gene matches: 4. The CDR3 is made up of 14 amino acids. CDR3 loop: CASSRTGGAGELFF. The CDR3 DNA is TGTGCCAGCAGCCGGACAGGGGGGGCCGGGGAGCTGTTTTTT.

The gene calls are TRBV7-9 and TRBJ2-7; 9 nucleotides align to TRBD1. CDR1 is SEHNR and CDR2 is FQNEAQ in the germline V gene (reference sequence). The CDR3 totals 16 residues. After removal of 7 bases from V and 3 bases from J, the junction contained 13 bases not matched to a gene. The CDR3 here is CASTSGLGQGFYEQYF. CDR3 DNA sequence: TGTGCCAGCACCTCAGGGTTGGGACAGGGATTCTACGAGCAGTACTTC.

This clonotype was observed a few times. V and J are TRBV19 and TRBJ1-5; TRBD1 agrees at 7 bases. The CDR3 contains 15 residues. Germline assignment: CDR1 LNHDA and CDR2 SQIVND (reference sequence). J was trimmed by 6 bases and V by 4 bases; bases with no gene match: 9. The CDR3 reads CASSRVGGLGQPQHF. DNA of the CDR3: TGTGCCAGTAGTAGAGTAGGGGGCCTGGGTCAGCCCCAGCATTTT.

V is TRBV28 and J is TRBJ1-5; 8 nucleotides match TRBD1. The CDR3 has 17 amino acids. Trimming took 5 bases from V and 4 from J; bases not matched to a gene: 13. Germline CDR1 reads MDHEN; CDR2 reads SYDVKM. The CDR3 coding sequence is TGTGCCAGCAGTCCCAAAGACAGGGGACTAACTAATCAGCCCCAGCATTTT. This codes for CASSPKDRGLTNQPQHF.

The chain uses TRBV7-9 and TRBJ2-7, with D unresolved. The V end was cut by 6 bases, the J end by 5 bases, with 8 bases between. The CDR3 runs 11 residues. The germline V gene has CDR1 SEHNR and CDR2 FQNEAQ (reference sequence). Here the CDR3 reads CASSLYDEQYF. CDR3 DNA: TGTGCCAGCAGTCTTTATGACGAGCAGTACTTC. Full variable domain (remainder filled in from reference TRBV7-9 and TRBJ2-7): DTGVSQNPRHKITKRGQNVTFRCDPISEHNRLYWYRQTLGQGPEFLTYFQNEAQLEKSRLLSDRFSAERPKGSFSTLEIQRTEQGDSAMYLCASSLYDEQYFGPGTRLTVT.